Described below is a single T cell receptor beta chain sequence and its context. In the study's own analysis: Amplified reference gene primers provided the basis for estimating nucleated cell counts. Repertoires were generated with immunoSEQ multiplex PCR, while TCRdb's copy carries only in-frame clones and drops some. V, J and clone size are those of that table, while D and trimming were read from the DNA. The sample has 200,000 or so clones, 75% to 85% seen once. The data belong to a study of blood T cell repertoires in COVID-19. Study-level background: COVID-19 samples, acute and convalescent, were from the United States, Italy and Spain. T cells, B-cell-depleted T cells, or PBMCs provided the cDNA or gDNA that served as material.

Sequenced sample: peripheral blood. This receptor was identified in a middle-aged man who had recovered from COVID-19.

CDR3 loop: CASSYGRGASGELFF. In DNA, the CDR3 is TGTGCCAGCAGTTATGGCCGGGGGGCTAGCGGGGAGCTGTTTTTT. J is TRBJ2-2 and V is TRBV6-2 or TRBV6-3, with a possible D match to TRBD2 (7 bases). Germline CDR1 is MNHEY and CDR2 is SVGEGT. V lost 3 bases and J 7 bases, leaving 15 bases between the germline ends. The CDR3 length is 15 residues.